This paragraph covers one TCR beta chain sequence. This specimen belongs to a study of Ad26.COV2.S vaccination and SARS-CoV-2 variants. The CDR3 spans 12 residues. Trimming cost V 7 bases and J 7 bases, with 11 bases left between them. The germline V gene has CDR1 SGHTA and CDR2 FQGNSA. Produced via immunoSEQ multiplex PCR; TCRdb's table is partial and in-frame only. Among about 440,000 clones listed, less than 95% were seen once. Treatment denoted: roughly 19 received Ad26.COV2.S at low or high dose, single or two shots; about 5 received placebo; per-sample allocation not given. Vaccine and placebo recipients were sampled on day 63 after the first injection.

This chain joins TRBV7-2 and TRBJ2-1; D not resolved. The TCR sequence derives from a person aged 18-65 years who received the Ad26.COV2.S COVID-19 vaccine or a placebo. The sample here was peripheral blood, taken in a trial of Ad26.COV2.S vaccine versus placebo. This CDR3 is CASTNKRNEQFF. For the CDR3, the DNA is TGTGCCAGCACCAATAAGAGGAATGAGCAGTTCTTC.